Following are 3 T cell receptor beta chains from one sample sequenced in a study of shared clonotypes between healthy human individuals. The assay was immunoSEQ multiplex PCR, and TCRdb's table has in-frame clones only and misses some. The data contain about 2 million clones, approximately 94% of them singletons. Only CD45RO-negative cells positively selected for CCR7 counted as naive CD8 cells, so terminally differentiated effector memory CD45RA+ cells were excluded. The sequenced material came from naive CD8+ T cells sorted from blood. Every receptor here comes from a man aged 18 to 35 in good health.

The genes are TRBV4-1 and TRBJ2-5, with 8 positions matching TRBD2. CDR3 length equals 15 residues. V lost 5 bases to trimming and J lost 2 bases; unmatched junction nucleotides: 7. Per germline, CDR1 MGHRA and CDR2 YSYEKL. The CDR3 DNA reads as TGCGCCAGCAGCACCCCGGGGGGGGCTCAAGAGACCCAGTACTTC. Protein sequence: CASSTPGGAQETQYF.

The genes are TRBV29-1 and TRBJ2-1, with 10 nucleotides matching TRBD1. The CDR3 length is 14 residues. The trim removed 4 bases at V and 8 bases at J, leaving 8 bases unmatched. Germline CDR1 SQVTM, CDR2 ANQGSEA. CDR3 in amino acids: CSVGRGQGWDEQFF. The CDR3, as DNA: TGCAGCGTTGGAAGGGGACAGGGGTGGGATGAGCAGTTCTTC.

The chain has TRBV7-9 and TRBJ1-1; TRBD1 is a possible D gene (5 bases). V was clipped by 5 bases and J by 6 bases, with 13 bases between them. The germline CDR1 and CDR2 sequences are SEHNR and FQNEAQ (reference sequence). CDR3 size: 13 residues. The CDR3, as DNA: TGTGCCAGCAGCCCGCAGACAGTGGCTGAAGCTTTCTTT. It specifies CASSPQTVAEAFF.